The 19 T cell receptor beta chains in this list originate from one sample, sequenced in a study of HIV-infected patients and healthy controls. Follow-up blood was drawn about 14 weeks, roughly three months, after antiretroviral therapy began. All unsorted peripheral T cells were captured because whole blood was used without fractionation. Around 0.5 ug RNA was reverse transcribed with alpha and beta constant-region primers. Each of the alpha and beta chains got its own library through chain-specific third strand synthesis with indices. MiXCR, applied by TCRdb to the 5' RACE reads, yields one record per CDR3 protein. The sample yields 4,500 to 6,500 distinct CDR3 sequences, around 9% seen once. This specimen was blood, taken during antiretroviral therapy. These receptors originate from an adult with HIV infection.

This clonotype is categorized as large. This sequence joins TRBV11-1 and TRBJ1-1; no clear D. This CDR3 is 16 amino acids long. Between the trimmed V and J ends, which lost 1 base and 0 bases, there was a span of 12 bases. Germline V lookup: CDR1 SGHAT, CDR2 FQDESV (reference sequence). The CDR3 reads CASSLVGYSVNTEAFF. The CDR3 coding sequence is TGTGCCAGCAGCTTAGTCGGTTACAGTGTGAACACTGAAGCTTTCTTT.

V and J are TRBV20-1 and TRBJ1-4; TRBD1 matches at 7 bases. The V and J ends lost 6 bases and 8 bases, in that order; junction bases with no gene match: 9. The CDR3 has 13 residues. The V gene's germline CDR1 is DFQATT and CDR2 SNEGSKA (reference sequence). For the CDR3, the DNA is TGCAGTGCCAGGGGGAGGGTCTACGAAAAACTGTTTTTT. This encodes CSARGRVYEKLFF.

By its share, this clonotype is medium-sized. V gene TRBV13 combines with J gene TRBJ1-1; TRBD1 matches 7 bases. Unmatched junction bases numbered 6, after V lost 5 bases and J lost 3 bases. The V gene's germline CDR1 is PRHDT and CDR2 FYEKMQ (reference sequence). The CDR3 consists of 14 residues. DNA for the CDR3: TGTGCCAGCAGCCTACAGGGGTTTGACACTGAAGCTTTCTTT. Amino acids: CASSLQGFDTEAFF. Drawing the rest from reference TRBV13 and TRBJ1-1, the complete variable domain is AAGVIQSPRHLIKEKRETATLKCYPIPRHDTVYWYQQGPGQDPQFLISFYEKMQSDKGSIPDRFSAQQFSDYHSELNMSSLELGDSALYFCASSLQGFDTEAFFGQGTRLTVV.

This clonotype was detected ten times or more. The chain couples TRBV29-1 to TRBJ2-5, with 10 bases lining up with TRBD1. This CDR3 comprises 16 residues. CDR1 is SQVTM, CDR2 ANQGSEA, per germline. V gave up 2 bases and J gave up 4 bases; unmatched junction bases: 10. CDR3 amino acids: CSVEPTGTGARETQYF. The CDR3, as DNA: TGCAGCGTTGAACCAACGGGGACAGGGGCCAGAGAGACCCAGTACTTC.

By proportion, this clonotype is medium-sized. The chain employs TRBV6-5 and TRBJ2-3; 10 nucleotides match TRBD2. V lost 6 bases, J lost 0 bases, and 12 bases stayed unmatched. This CDR3 is built from 18 residues. Germline V gives CDR1 MNHEY, CDR2 SVGAGI. CDR3 amino acids: CASSPPRTSGPSTDTQYF. DNA of the CDR3: TGTGCCAGCAGCCCTCCCCGGACTAGCGGACCTAGCACAGATACGCAGTATTTT.

By share, this clonotype counts as medium-sized (0.01 to 0.1%). The chain has TRBV7-6 and TRBJ2-7; possible D gene TRBD2, 6 bases. The germline CDR1 and CDR2 sequences are SGHVS and FNYEAQ. V lost 5 bases and J 5 bases, leaving 22 bases between the germline ends. CDR3 length: 16 amino acids. The DNA for the CDR3 is TGTGCCAGCAGCCAGTATGGAGGGCTCCTACGGGACGAGCAGTACTTC. As protein: CASSQYGGLLRDEQYF.

This clonotype was counted a few times. The V and J genes are TRBV6-5 and TRBJ2-7; TRBD1 aligns across 9 bases. Germline loops: CDR1 MNHEY, CDR2 SVGAGI. The CDR3 loop spans 15 amino acids. V lost 0 bases to trimming and J lost 6 bases; unmatched junction nucleotides: 6. As DNA, the CDR3 is TGTGCCAGCAGTTACTCGATACAGGGGGCTAGCGAGCAGTACTTC. Its translation: CASSYSIQGASEQYF.

This clonotype has only a few counts. V usage is TRBV27 and J usage is TRBJ1-5; D gene ambiguous. Germline CDR1 is MNHEY and CDR2 is SMNVEV (reference sequence). The CDR3 spans 14 residues. Deletions cut 4 bases from V and 2 bases from J, with 9 bases between. The CDR3 DNA sequence: TGTGCCAGCAGTTCTGAAGGCCGCAATCAGCCCCAGCATTTT. Amino acids: CASSSEGRNQPQHF.

In its sample, this clonotype was seen a few times. The rearrangement uses TRBV19 and TRBJ1-1; 9 bases are a match to TRBD1. This CDR3 comprises 14 residues. V lost 5 bases and J lost 3; bases outside the gene matches: 4. Germline assignment: CDR1 LNHDA and CDR2 SQIVND (reference sequence). CDR3 residues: CASSGDRVYTEAFF. CDR3 DNA sequence: TGTGCCAGTAGTGGGGACAGGGTTTACACTGAAGCTTTCTTT.

V usage is TRBV3-1 and J usage is TRBJ2-1; D remains unclear. V dropped 6 bases and J dropped 0 bases, with 18 bases sitting between them. Germline loops: CDR1 LGHDT, CDR2 YNNKEL (reference sequence). This CDR3 spans 17 amino acids. The chain's CDR3 is CASSPYVDPSSYNEQFF. The CDR3 DNA reads TGTGCCAGCAGTCCCTATGTCGACCCGAGCTCCTACAATGAGCAGTTCTTC.

The chain is built from TRBV13 and TRBJ2-6; 16 nucleotides match TRBD2. With 4 bases clipped from V and 3 bases from J, the junction kept 3 bases outside the gene matches. Germline loops: CDR1 PRHDT, CDR2 FYEKMQ (reference sequence). The CDR3 extends over 18 amino acids. The CDR3 nucleotides are TGTGCCAGCAGCTGGGGACTAGCGGGAGGGCATGGGGCCAACGTCCTGACTTTC. It is translated as CASSWGLAGGHGANVLTF.

This clonotype was counted only a few times. The V and J genes are TRBV2 and TRBJ2-1; a weak D match, TRBD1 (5 bases). Germline assignment: CDR1 SNHLY and CDR2 FYNNEI. The ends were cut back, 6 bases at V and 3 bases at J, with 9 bases in the middle. This CDR3 comprises 13 residues. The DNA for the CDR3 is TGTGCCAGCAGGACAGTCAGCTACAATGAGCAGTTCTTC. The encoded protein is CASRTVSYNEQFF.

This clonotype was detected ten times or more. The chain couples TRBV6-5 to TRBJ1-1; 8 nucleotides agree with TRBD1. Trimming removed 6 bases from V and 1 base from J; junction bases left unmatched: 7. This CDR3 is built from 15 residues. Germline V gene lookup returns CDR1 MNHEY and CDR2 SVGAGI. The CDR3, as DNA: TGTGCCAGCAGCCTACGAGGGACAGGGAACACTGAAGCTTTCTTT. This sequence encodes CASSLRGTGNTEAFF.

This clonotype is classed as medium-sized. V gene TRBV18 combines with J gene TRBJ1-5; 7 bases map to TRBD1. CDR1 and CDR2 (germline): KGHSH, LQKENI. The CDR3 spans 15 residues. J lost 1 base, V lost 6 bases, and 6 bases had no gene match. CDR3 bases: TGTGCCAGCTCCTCGGAACAGGGGAGCAATCAGCCCCAGCATTTT. The encoded protein is CASSSEQGSNQPQHF.

Relative to its sample, this clonotype is medium-sized (0.01 to 0.1%). This chain uses TRBV14 with TRBJ1-1, with D perhaps TRBD1 (5 bases). The length of the CDR3 is 16 residues. The ends were cut back, 4 bases at V and 2 bases at J, with 17 bases in the middle. In germline, CDR1 is SGHDN, CDR2 FVKESK. The CDR3 region is CASSLNPGPTNTEAFF. As DNA, the CDR3 is TGTGCCAGCAGCCTGAATCCGGGACCTACTAACACTGAAGCTTTCTTT.

This clonotype ranks as medium-sized. This rearrangement joins TRBV2 to TRBJ2-5; 8 bases are a match to TRBD1. Germline V CDR1 and CDR2: SNHLY, FYNNEI. V dropped 4 bases and J dropped 6; count of bases not matched to a gene: 10. The CDR3 is made up of 15 amino acids. The CDR3 sequence: CASSASSGGGKTQYF. CDR3 DNA: TGTGCCAGCAGTGCTTCCTCAGGGGGCGGAAAGACCCAGTACTTC.

This clonotype was observed many times. The chain recombines TRBV30 with TRBJ1-5, with D tentatively TRBD1 (5 bases). CDR1 is GTSNPN, CDR2 SVGIG, per germline (reference sequence). This CDR3 spans 12 amino acids. Trimming shortened V by 7 bases and J by 2 bases, and 9 bases separated the two germline ends. As DNA, the CDR3 is TGTGCCTCCCGGGACGGCAATCAGCCCCAGCATTTT. As protein: CASRDGNQPQHF. Supplemented by reference TRBV30 and TRBJ1-5, the full variable domain reads SQTIHQWPATLVQPVGSPLSLECTVEGTSNPNLYWYRQAAGRGLQLLFYSVGIGQISSEVPQNLSASRPQDRQFILSSKKLLLSDSGFYLCASRDGNQPQHFGDGTRLSIL.

By share of the sample, this clonotype is medium-sized. The chain couples TRBV11-2 to TRBJ2-5; 8 nucleotides align to TRBD1. The J segment lost 3 bases and the V segment lost 6 bases, leaving 6 bases of the junction unmatched. This CDR3 contains 14 residues. Germline CDR1 SGHAT, CDR2 FQNNGV. As DNA, the CDR3 is TGTGCCAGCAGTCGGACAGGGATGAAAGAGACCCAGTACTTC. This sequence encodes CASSRTGMKETQYF.

The table lists this clonotype with many counts. The gene calls are TRBV30 and TRBJ1-1; D gene ambiguous. The CDR3 spans 14 residues. The V gene lost 1 base and the J gene lost 7 bases, with 16 bases spanning the gap. The germline V gene has CDR1 GTSNPN and CDR2 SVGIG (reference sequence). CDR3 region: CAWSALGFALEAFF. CDR3 nucleotide sequence: TGTGCCTGGAGTGCTCTAGGTTTTGCACTTGAAGCTTTCTTT.